The source of this TCR beta chain is a study of identical twins. Findings and caveats of the study: Memory repertoires showed no such pattern, whereas abundant cord blood beta clonotypes carried fewer insertions. Twins' surplus sharing was weaker for beta out-of-frame sequences.

Template switching added a universal primer site; cDNA carried unique molecular identifiers. TCRdb itself ran the 5' RACE reads through MiXCR, one entry per CDR3 protein. The table records under 900,000 distinct CDR3 sequences, around an eighth of them present only once. A few counts support this clonotype. Its matching antigen is unknown. Healthy Caucasians were all of the donors. CDR1 is DFQATT, CDR2 SNEGSKA, per germline (reference sequence). V was clipped by 6 bases and J by 3 bases, with 15 bases between them. CDR3 length equals 13 residues. The data also belong to a second study, concerning yellow fever vaccine responses in identical twins.

The gene calls are TRBV20-1 and TRBJ2-7; D is ambiguous. Sequenced sample: PBMCs. The TCR originated in a woman between 18 and 29 years old in good health. The CDR3 region is CSANWPGDYEQYF. The CDR3 DNA sequence: TGCAGTGCCAATTGGCCAGGCGACTACGAGCAGTACTTC.